Following are 30 T cell receptor beta chains from one sample sequenced in a study of early T cells in non-severe SARS-CoV-2 infection. TCRdb re-called the 5' RACE reads with MiXCR, one entry per CDR3 protein. The data hold approximately 66,000 distinct CDR3 sequences, with over 10% observed a single time. Material: whole blood. Receptors originate from an adult who was a healthcare worker with PCR-confirmed SARS-CoV-2 infection or an uninfected control (not recorded which).

This clonotype was observed a handful of times. V gene TRBV25-1 combines with J gene TRBJ1-4, with D possibly TRBD1 on 5 matching bases. Germline V lookup: CDR1 MGHDK, CDR2 SYGVNS. V was trimmed by 5 bases and J by 7 bases, leaving 11 bases between them. The CDR3 contains 13 residues. Written as DNA, the CDR3 is TGTGCCAGCAGTCGGGGGTTTAGTGAAAAACTGTTTTTT. Its protein product is CASSRGFSEKLFF. The entire variable domain, with the rest obtained from reference TRBV25-1 and TRBJ1-4, is as follows: EADIYQTPRYLVIGTGKKITLECSQTMGHDKMYWYQQDPGMELHLIHYSYGVNSTEKGDLSSESTVSRIRTEHFPLTLESARPSHTSQYLCASSRGFSEKLFFGSGTQLSVL.

This clonotype was seen more than once but under ten times. This chain joins TRBV29-1 and TRBJ1-3; D is unresolved. There are 14 residues in the CDR3. The germline V gene encodes CDR1 SQVTM and CDR2 ANQGSEA. V was trimmed by 4 bases and J by 0 bases, leaving 10 bases between them. The CDR3 is CSVASVLSGNTIYF. CDR3 bases: TGCAGCGTTGCCTCAGTCCTCTCTGGAAACACCATATATTTT. The whole variable domain, filled in from reference TRBV29-1 and TRBJ1-3, reads SAVISQKPSRDICQRGTSLTIQCQVDSQVTMMFWYRQQPGQSLTLIATANQGSEATYESGFVIDKFPISRPNLTFSTLTVSNMSPEDSSIYLCSVASVLSGNTIYFGEGSWLTVV.

The chain links TRBV12-3 or TRBV12-4 to TRBJ1-6; no definite D call. Deletions cut 8 bases from V and 7 bases from J, with 9 bases between. The CDR3 extends over 12 amino acids. The CDR3 reads CASGRINSPLHF. The CDR3 DNA sequence: TGTGCCAGCGGACGGATAAATTCACCCCTCCACTTT.

The table lists this clonotype with many counts. The chain has TRBV30 and TRBJ2-7; possibly TRBD2 for D (6 bases). CDR3 size: 12 residues. Germline CDR1 and CDR2: GTSNPN and SVGIG (reference sequence). V lost 4 bases, J lost 5 bases, and 12 bases lay in between. In DNA, the CDR3 is TGTGCCTGGACCCGGGGAGGTGACGAGCAGTACTTC. Translated, it gives CAWTRGGDEQYF. Full variable domain (remainder filled in from reference TRBV30 and TRBJ2-7): SQTIHQWPATLVQPVGSPLSLECTVEGTSNPNLYWYRQAAGRGLQLLFYSVGIGQISSEVPQNLSASRPQDRQFILSSKKLLLSDSGFYLCAWTRGGDEQYFGPGTRLTVT.

Ten or more counts support this clonotype. Because the CDR3 is missing its conserved closing phenylalanine or tryptophan, this is likely a read error. The chain recombines TRBV5-1 with TRBJ1-6; no firm D call. V was cut by 0 bases and J by 5 bases, with 9 bases left in between. Germline V lookup: CDR1 SGHRS, CDR2 YFSETQ. The CDR3 has 15 residues. The CDR3 DNA reads TGCGCCAGCAGCTTGGAGGGCAGAGATAATTCACCCCTCCACCTT. Amino acid sequence: CASSLEGRDNSPLHL.

The V and J genes are TRBV11-2 and TRBJ2-3, with D unresolved. Trimming cost V 3 bases and J 6 bases, with 7 bases left between them. This CDR3 is 12 amino acids long. Germline CDR1 and CDR2: SGHAT and FQNNGV. CDR3 region: CASSLMPDTQYF. As DNA, the CDR3 is TGTGCCAGCAGCTTGATGCCCGATACGCAGTATTTT.

The chain links TRBV7-9 to TRBJ2-7; D call uncertain. V lost 1 base and J 5 bases, leaving 6 bases between the germline ends. Germline V CDR1 and CDR2: SEHNR, FQNEAQ (reference sequence). This CDR3 spans 12 amino acids. CDR3 protein: CASSLGPNEQYF. The CDR3 DNA reads TGTGCCAGCAGCTTAGGGCCAAACGAGCAGTACTTC.

The chain joins TRBV30 to TRBJ2-3, with 9 bases lining up with TRBD1. Per the germline V gene, CDR1 is GTSNPN and CDR2 is SVGIG (reference sequence). Trimming removed 0 bases from V and 14 bases from J; junction bases left unmatched: 9. This CDR3 is 13 amino acids long. CDR3 coding DNA: TGTGCCTGGAGTGTAGCGGACAGGGGCCGCGCGTATTTT. The encoded protein is CAWSVADRGRAYF.

Only a few counts were recorded for this clonotype. The V gene is TRBV12-3 or TRBV12-4, the J gene TRBJ2-7; 10 positions agree with TRBD2. V dropped 5 bases and J dropped 6; count of bases not matched to a gene: 1. The CDR3 sequence is 12 residues long. CDR3 protein: CASSRTSGEQYF. The CDR3 DNA follows: TGTGCCAGCAGTCGGACTAGCGGCGAGCAGTACTTC.

At least ten counts were recorded for this clonotype. The chain is built from TRBV27 and TRBJ2-1; D is uncertain. Per the germline V gene, CDR1 is MNHEY and CDR2 is SMNVEV (reference sequence). V was shortened by 2 bases and J by 9 bases, with 14 bases between the two germline ends. The length of the CDR3 is 14 residues. Written as DNA, the CDR3 is TGTGCCAGCAGTTTAAAAGGCGTGACCCGTGAGCAGTTCTTC. It encodes CASSLKGVTREQFF.

This clonotype was observed a handful of times. The chain recombines TRBV13 with TRBJ2-7; 9 bases are shared with TRBD1. This CDR3 has 17 amino acids. From germline, CDR1 is PRHDT and CDR2 FYEKMQ (reference sequence). With 4 bases clipped from V and 3 bases from J, the junction kept 13 bases outside the gene matches. CDR3 region: CASSSLNRRDRVYEQYF. CDR3 nucleotide sequence: TGTGCCAGCAGCTCCTTGAACCGCCGGGACAGGGTCTACGAGCAGTACTTC.

The chain recombines TRBV12-3 or TRBV12-4 with TRBJ1-5; D gene ambiguous. The V gene lost 5 bases and the J gene lost 7 bases, with 12 bases spanning the gap. This CDR3 is built from 13 residues. CDR3 residues: CASSPLAGQPQHF. DNA of the CDR3: TGTGCCAGCAGTCCCCTAGCGGGGCAGCCCCAGCATTTT.

In its sample, this clonotype was seen many times. CDR3 coding DNA: TGCAGTGCTAGAGACAGGGGGCCCTACGAGCAGTACTTC. Translation: CSARDRGPYEQYF. The chain combines TRBV20-1 with TRBJ2-7; 8 bases fit TRBD1. V trimming: 0 bases; J trimming: 2 bases; junction bases outside the gene matches: 0. Germline assignment: CDR1 DFQATT and CDR2 SNEGSKA (reference sequence). This CDR3 spans 13 amino acids.

Many counts were recorded for this clonotype. The V gene is TRBV5-5, the J gene TRBJ2-7, with 8 bases identical to TRBD1. The V and J ends lost 4 bases and 5 bases, in that order; junction bases with no gene match: 5. The CDR3 sequence is 13 residues long. Per germline, CDR1 SGHKS and CDR2 YYEKEE (reference sequence). The CDR3 loop is CASSRGQGHEQYF. The CDR3 DNA reads TGTGCCAGCAGCCGAGGACAGGGCCACGAGCAGTACTTC.

This clonotype was counted many times. This chain links TRBV20-1 with TRBJ2-3; no definite D call. With 3 bases removed from V and 0 bases from J, the gap between germline ends came to 4 bases. The germline gives CDR1 DFQATT, CDR2 SNEGSKA (reference sequence). This CDR3 contains 12 residues. CDR3 in DNA: TGCAGTGCTAGCGGGAGCACAGATACGCAGTATTTT. This encodes CSASGSTDTQYF.

This clonotype was seen at least ten times. The rearrangement links TRBV20-1 to TRBJ1-1; 7 positions agree with TRBD1. The CDR3 is 14 residues long. Germline CDR1 reads DFQATT; CDR2 reads SNEGSKA (reference sequence). V shed 0 bases and J 4 bases; nucleotides not matched to a gene: 5. In DNA, the CDR3 is TGCAGTGCTAGAGATCCAGACAGGGCCACTGAAGCTTTCTTT. The encoded protein is CSARDPDRATEAFF.

This clonotype was counted between two and nine times. The chain employs TRBV29-1 and TRBJ1-1, with no clear D. The CDR3 runs 13 residues. Germline CDR1 SQVTM, CDR2 ANQGSEA. Trimming pared 6 bases from V and 4 bases from J, leaving 15 bases between. As DNA, the CDR3 is TGCAGCGTCCCCTCGTCGGGTGGCACTGAAGCTTTCTTT. Protein sequence: CSVPSSGGTEAFF.

This clonotype was detected many times. The J gene is TRBJ2-1, the V gene TRBV11-2; D possibly corresponds to TRBD2 (6 bases). Per the germline V gene, CDR1 is SGHAT and CDR2 is FQNNGV. Trimming removed 4 bases at V and 6 bases at J, with 16 bases between. This CDR3 is 15 amino acids long. This CDR3 is CASSSRPSVVNEQFF. Written as DNA, the CDR3 is TGTGCCAGCAGCTCCCGGCCTAGCGTCGTCAATGAGCAGTTCTTC.

This clonotype was picked up a small number of times. The chain combines TRBV14 with TRBJ2-5; D not resolved. The CDR3 has 16 residues. V was shortened by 1 base and J by 4 bases, with 16 bases between the two germline ends. Per the germline V gene, CDR1 is SGHDN and CDR2 is FVKESK. The CDR3 DNA reads TGTGCCAGCAGCCAAGGCCTGGTGAAATTCGGAGAGACCCAGTACTTC. Protein sequence: CASSQGLVKFGETQYF. The full variable domain, with the rest looked up from reference TRBV14 and TRBJ2-5, is EAGVTQFPSHSVIEKGQTVTLRCDPISGHDNLYWYRRVMGKEIKFLLHFVKESKQDESGMPNNRFLAERTGGTYSTLKVQPAELEDSGVYFCASSQGLVKFGETQYFGPGTRLLVL.

This clonotype turned up a few times. This chain links TRBV29-1 with TRBJ2-1; 13 bases fit TRBD2. Germline lookup yields CDR1 SQVTM and CDR2 ANQGSEA. The CDR3 has 15 amino acids. V shed 7 bases, J shed 1 base, and the junction held 4 bases outside the gene matches. The CDR3 sequence: CSAGTSGASYNEQFF. CDR3 DNA sequence: TGCAGCGCCGGGACTAGCGGGGCTTCCTACAATGAGCAGTTCTTC.

V gene TRBV4-2 combines with J gene TRBJ1-1; the match to TRBD1 covers 7 bases. The CDR3 has 17 residues. CDR1 is LGHNA, CDR2 YNFKEQ, per germline. V lost 1 base and J lost 2; bases outside the gene matches: 10. CDR3 sequence reads: CASSQGTGFQSNTEAFF. The CDR3 DNA sequence: TGTGCCAGCAGCCAAGGGACAGGCTTCCAGTCCAACACTGAAGCTTTCTTT.

This clonotype was seen a handful of times. The chain couples TRBV29-1 to TRBJ2-5; 7 bases are shared with TRBD1. This CDR3 region has 13 residues. Germline CDR1 is SQVTM and CDR2 is ANQGSEA. Trimming took 4 bases from V and 3 from J; bases not matched to a gene: 5. The CDR3 DNA reads TGCAGCGTTGCCGGTGGGACAGAAGAGACCCAGTACTTC. This encodes CSVAGGTEETQYF.

This clonotype was found many times. The genes are TRBV20-1 and TRBJ1-2, with 7 positions matching TRBD1. CDR1 and CDR2 (germline): DFQATT, SNEGSKA (reference sequence). Trimming took 7 bases from V and 6 from J; bases not matched to a gene: 17. The CDR3 runs to 15 residues. CDR3 residues: CSGKTTGTESDGYTF. The CDR3 nucleotides are TGCAGTGGTAAAACTACCGGGACAGAATCAGATGGCTACACCTTC.

This clonotype was detected only a few times. The V and J genes are TRBV2 and TRBJ1-6; D possibly corresponds to TRBD1 (5 bases). From germline, CDR1 is SNHLY and CDR2 FYNNEI. The V end was cut by 7 bases, the J end by 8 bases, with 12 bases between. CDR3 length: 13 residues. CDR3 DNA: TGTGCCAGCACCGACAGCCGGGATTCACCCCTCCACTTT. Translation: CASTDSRDSPLHF.

This clonotype has just a few counts. The CDR3 region has the DNA TGCGCCAGCAGCCCAATCCCGGCCGCGGGAGGGGCAGATACGCAGTATTTT. Protein product: CASSPIPAAGGADTQYF. The gene calls are TRBV5-1 and TRBJ2-3; 9 bases are a match to TRBD2. V was pared by 4 bases and J by 4 bases, with 13 bases of the junction left unmatched. Per the germline V gene, CDR1 is SGHRS and CDR2 is YFSETQ. The CDR3 consists of 17 residues.

V is TRBV20-1 and J is TRBJ2-7; 11 bases align to TRBD1. The CDR3 is made up of 14 amino acids. Per the germline V gene, CDR1 is DFQATT and CDR2 is SNEGSKA (reference sequence). V dropped 6 bases and J dropped 3; count of bases not matched to a gene: 7. The CDR3 DNA sequence: TGCAGTGCGCCGGACAGGGGGCTCTTCTACGAGCAGTACTTC. Amino acids: CSAPDRGLFYEQYF.

This clonotype was counted at least ten times. The chain uses TRBV29-1 and TRBJ2-7; the D gene is possibly TRBD2 (6 bases). V lost 5 bases, J lost 0 bases, and 14 bases lay in between. The CDR3 consists of 14 residues. CDR1 and CDR2 from the germline V gene are SQVTM and ANQGSEA. The CDR3: CSVIPRDFSYEQYF. The CDR3 DNA sequence: TGCAGCGTTATACCCCGGGACTTCTCCTACGAGCAGTACTTC.

This clonotype was counted between two and nine times. The gene calls are TRBV15 and TRBJ2-7; D unclear. The CDR3 is made up of 11 amino acids. Trimming took off 4 bases at V and 3 bases at J, with 4 bases between the two ends. Germline CDR1 reads LNHNV; CDR2 reads YYDKDF (reference sequence). The CDR3 DNA reads TGTGCCACCAGCACGGGCTACGAGCAGTACTTC. Protein product: CATSTGYEQYF.

This clonotype came up a few times. The chain links TRBV7-9 to TRBJ2-7; 9 bases match TRBD2. Germline V gene data show CDR1 as SEHNR and CDR2 as FQNEAQ (reference sequence). The V and J ends lost 0 bases and 9 bases, in that order; junction bases with no gene match: 9. The CDR3 is 15 amino acids. This CDR3 reads CASSLAGGRAELQYF. For the CDR3, the DNA is TGTGCCAGCAGCTTAGCGGGCGGGAGGGCCGAATTGCAGTACTTC.

In its sample, this clonotype was seen many times. The V call is TRBV18, the J call TRBJ2-5; no reliable D call. V was trimmed by 6 bases and J by 0 bases, leaving 8 bases between them. This CDR3 is 13 amino acids long. The germline V gene has CDR1 KGHSH and CDR2 LQKENI. CDR3 residues: CASSNRNQETQYF. In DNA form, the CDR3 reads TGTGCCAGCTCCAACCGCAACCAAGAGACCCAGTACTTC. The entire variable domain, with the rest obtained from reference TRBV18 and TRBJ2-5, is as follows: NAGVMQNPRHLVRRRGQEARLRCSPMKGHSHVYWYRQLPEEGLKFMVYLQKENIIDESGMPKERFSAEFPKEGPSILRIQQVVRGDSAAYFCASSNRNQETQYFGPGTRLLVL.